This is a list of T cell receptor beta chains from one sample in a study of cytomegalovirus exposure and HLA in healthy donors. Here immunoSEQ multiplex PCR was the method, and the copy in TCRdb shows in-frame clones only, minus some. The sample includes 200,000 to 250,000 clones, 75% to 90% of them seen just once. Specimen: PBMCs. Every receptor here comes from a woman between 18 and 29 years old in good health and CMV-seronegative. The CDR3 runs from the conserved cysteine through the conserved F or W. Fields, in order: clone size, CDR3 length, J gene, D gene, V gene, CDR3 DNA, CDR3 protein. The D gene is left open where the match is weak. Clone size is not always given. Where it is, it says once, few, many or a class for expanded clones.

NA	12	TRBJ2-7	NA	TRBV4-1	TGCGCCAGCAGCCAAGAGGGAAGGGAGCAGTACTTC	CASSQEGREQYF
NA	14	TRBJ2-2	TRBD1	TRBV19	TGTGCCAGTACGGGACAGGCGGACACCGGGGAGCTGTTTTTT	CASTGQADTGELFF
few	15	TRBJ1-5	NA	TRBV27	TGTGCCAGCAGTTCCGGGATGGGGGGGACGTGGCCCCAGCATTTT	CASSSGMGGTWPQHF
NA	16	TRBJ2-1	TRBD2	TRBV30	TGTGCCTGGAGTGTAAAGGGGACGGGAGGAGGGAATGAGCAGTTCTTC	CAWSVKGTGGGNEQFF
NA	15	TRBJ1-5	NA	TRBV9	TGTGCCAGCAGCGTAGGGACAGCGGATTATCAGCCCCAGCATTTT	CASSVGTADYQPQHF
NA	15	TRBJ2-7	TRBD2	TRBV29-1	TGCAGCGTCGAACCACTCACGGGGAGGGCCTACGAGCAGTACTTC	CSVEPLTGRAYEQYF
NA	15	TRBJ2-1	NA	TRBV6-5	TGTGCCAGCAGTTACTCCACAAGCTCCTACAATGAGCAGTTCTTC	CASSYSTSSYNEQFF
NA	9	TRBJ1-2	NA	TRBV2	TGTGCCATGCGGCCCGGCTACACCTTC	CAMRPGYTF
NA	14	TRBJ2-3	TRBD1	TRBV28	TGTGCCAGTAAACCGGGACAGAGCACAGATACGCAGTATTTT	CASKPGQSTDTQYF
NA	16	TRBJ1-5	NA	TRBV6-6	TGTGCCAGCAGTCCATCGACAGTGTATAGCAATCAGCCCCAGCATTTT	CASSPSTVYSNQPQHF
NA	16	TRBJ2-5	NA	TRBV28	TGTGCCAGCAGTTTTTCCTCCGGAGGGTACCAAGAGACCCAGTACTTC	CASSFSSGGYQETQYF
NA	14	TRBJ1-5	NA	TRBV28	TGTGCCAGCAGTACATACACTGCTAAACAGCCCCAGCATTTT	CASSTYTAKQPQHF
few	15	TRBJ2-7	NA	TRBV4-1	TGCGCCAGCAGCCAAGATGGCCCTCGGACCTACGAGCAGTACTTC	CASSQDGPRTYEQYF
NA	15	TRBJ1-4	NA	TRBV28	TGTGCCAGCAGTCCAACGGGACGGGAGAGGGAAAAACTGTTTTTT	CASSPTGREREKLFF
NA	11	TRBJ2-1	NA	TRBV7-2	TGTGCCAGCAGCTTAGTGAATGAGCAGTTCTTC	CASSLVNEQFF
NA	13	TRBJ2-7	NA	TRBV6-6	TGTGCCAGCAGTTGGCTAGGGGGCTACGAGCAGTACTTC	CASSWLGGYEQYF
NA	13	TRBJ2-3	NA	TRBV29-1	TGCAGCGTTGCCCAGCGGACGACAGATACGCAGTATTTT	CSVAQRTTDTQYF
NA	14	TRBJ2-7	NA	TRBV9	TGTGCCAGCAGCCCTCAGGGCGGGGACTACGAGCAGTACTTC	CASSPQGGDYEQYF
NA	15	TRBJ1-3	NA	TRBV6-1	TGTGCCACCGAAGGGCCGGGGAGCTCTGGAAACACCATATATTTT	CATEGPGSSGNTIYF
NA	15	TRBJ2-1	TRBD2	TRBV9	TGTGCCAGCAGCGTACGACTAGCGGGGGGCAATGAGCAGTTCTTC	CASSVRLAGGNEQFF
NA	15	TRBJ1-4	NA	TRBV28	TGTGCCAGCAGCCTCGGGGGCCGATCTAATGAAAAACTGTTTTTT	CASSLGGRSNEKLFF
NA	17	TRBJ1-2	TRBD1	TRBV27	TGTGCCAGCAGTTCTTGGACAGGGGGTACTGGCGGCTATGGCTACACCTTC	CASSSWTGGTGGYGYTF
NA	16	TRBJ1-3	NA	TRBV4-1	TGCGCCAGCAGCCAAGTAGGGTACTACTCTGGAAACACCATATATTTT	CASSQVGYYSGNTIYF
once	14	TRBJ2-2	NA	TRBV6-1	TGTGCCAGCAGTCAACAGGGGAACACCGGGGAGCTGTTTTTT	CASSQQGNTGELFF
NA	15	TRBJ2-1	TRBD2	TRBV7-3	TGTGCCAGCAGCTTTTCAACTAGCGCTTACAATGAGCAGTTCTTC	CASSFSTSAYNEQFF
NA	15	TRBJ2-1	TRBD1	TRBV5-4	TGTGCCAGCAACGACCGGGACAGGGGGTTGAATGAGCAGTTCTTC	CASNDRDRGLNEQFF
NA	13	TRBJ1-6	NA	TRBV2	TGTGCCAGCAGCCTCACTACTAGTTCACCCCTCCACTTT	CASSLTTSSPLHF
NA	14	TRBJ1-5	TRBD1	TRBV19	TGTGCCAGTAGTGGCTCACAGGGGAGGGGGCCCCAGCATTTT	CASSGSQGRGPQHF
NA	15	TRBJ2-1	TRBD1	TRBV11-2	TGTGCCAGCAGCACCCGGGACAGCCGCTACAATGAGCAGTTCTTC	CASSTRDSRYNEQFF
NA	13	TRBJ2-7	NA	TRBV29-1	TGCAGCGTTGAAGGTCAGTCCTCCTACGAGCAGTACTTC	CSVEGQSSYEQYF
NA	15	TRBJ1-6	NA	TRBV18	TGTGCCAGCTCACCACCAGGGCGGGGGGATTCACCCCTCCACTTT	CASSPPGRGDSPLHF